The T cell receptor (beta chain) under discussion was sequenced for a study of human T cells and chemical hapten exposure. The CDR3 contains 15 residues. From germline, CDR1 is SGHKS and CDR2 YYEKEE (reference sequence). V was pared by 1 base and J by 3 bases, with 12 bases between. This clonotype was counted between two and nine times. The time point here: patch test 3, about 24 weeks after DPC sensitization. This sample's treatment: therapeutic diphenylcyclopropenone sensitization with weekly scalp DPC. MiXCR was run by TCRdb on the RACE reads, yielding one entry per CDR3 protein. The data show approximately 97,000 distinct CDR3 sequences, 25% to 30% seen once.

This chain connects TRBV5-5 to TRBJ2-3; possible D gene TRBD1, 6 bases. The input for sequencing was whole blood, taken in connection with sensitization to the hapten diphenylcyclopropenone (DPC). This TCR derives from a man aged 35-49 years with alopecia areata. Some clones in this sample may be carry-over from other donors' samples. For the CDR3, the DNA is TGTGCCAGCAGCTTGTACAGGGCGGGTACAGATACGCAGTATTTT. Its translation: CASSLYRAGTDTQYF.